This entry lists 10 T cell receptor beta chains sequenced from one sample in a study of post-analysis software for immune sequencing data. Whole-study findings and limits: Five or six TRBV segments, TRBV5-6, TRBV5-1 and TRBV20-1 among them, were found more frequent in patients than controls.

Unique molecular identifiers were carried by the TCR beta cDNA libraries. Using its own MiXCR run on the PCR reads, TCRdb lists one record per CDR3 protein. Among hundreds of thousands of distinct CDR3 sequences listed, approximately 60% were seen once. These receptors' targets are unknown. The sequenced material came from blood. These receptors were obtained from a girl aged 2 to 9 with multiple sclerosis.

This clonotype was recorded a few times. The chain has TRBV7-2 and TRBJ2-3; D gene unclear. CDR3 length: 13 residues. Trimming left V 4 bases short and J 3 bases short, with 8 bases between. Germline assignment: CDR1 SGHTA and CDR2 FQGNSA. CDR3 bases: TGTGCCAGCAGCTGGGCTAGAACAGATACGCAGTATTTT. Translated, it gives CASSWARTDTQYF.

This chain links TRBV12-3 or TRBV12-4 with TRBJ2-1, with TRBD2 as a possible D gene (5 bases). Trimming took off 1 base at V and 6 bases at J, with 19 bases between the two ends. CDR3 length: 17 residues. CDR3 in amino acids: CASSLGRKGWPINEQFF. For the CDR3, the DNA is TGTGCCAGCAGTTTAGGGAGGAAGGGTTGGCCTATCAATGAGCAGTTCTTC.

This clonotype occurred a few times. V usage is TRBV14 and J usage is TRBJ2-7, with 10 bases identical to TRBD2. The CDR3 length is 17 residues. Germline CDR1 reads SGHDN; CDR2 reads FVKESK. The junction had 12 bases not matched to a gene; V was cut back by 5 bases and J by 2 bases. The chain's CDR3 is CASSYWSSGTSAYEQYF. CDR3 DNA: TGTGCCAGCAGCTATTGGTCCTCCGGGACTAGCGCCTACGAGCAGTACTTC.

V is TRBV9 and J is TRBJ2-1; the match to TRBD2 covers 7 bases. The CDR3 loop spans 15 amino acids. V lost 0 bases, J lost 9 bases, and 9 bases stayed unmatched. Germline assignment: CDR1 SGDLS and CDR2 YYNGEE. The CDR3 coding sequence is TGTGCCAGCAGCGTAGGGGTAGCGGGTTTAGGTGAGCAGTTCTTC. Its translation: CASSVGVAGLGEQFF.

The V call is TRBV7-3, the J call TRBJ2-1; 12 nucleotides agree with TRBD2. CDR3 length: 15 residues. Per the germline V gene, CDR1 is SGHTA and CDR2 is FQGTGA. V gave up 5 bases and J gave up 9 bases; unmatched junction bases: 8. The CDR3 loop reads CASSELAGGEGEQFF. The CDR3 DNA reads TGTGCCAGCAGCGAACTAGCGGGAGGAGAAGGTGAGCAGTTCTTC.

There are a few counts of this clonotype. This sequence joins TRBV11-2 and TRBJ2-1; 8 bases are a match to TRBD1. CDR1 SGHAT and CDR2 FQNNGV come from the germline V gene. The trim removed 5 bases at V and 7 bases at J, leaving 16 bases unmatched. This CDR3 region has 17 residues. The CDR3 DNA follows: TGTGCCAGCAGCCTCAGAGGGGGCAGGGGGCCATTGAATGAGCAGTTCTTC. This gives the protein CASSLRGGRGPLNEQFF.

This clonotype appeared once. The chain joins TRBV18 to TRBJ2-7, with D perhaps matching TRBD1 (5 bases). Germline-derived CDR1 and CDR2 are KGHSH and LQKENI. With 0 bases removed from V and 7 bases from J, the gap between germline ends came to 16 bases. The CDR3 is made up of 15 amino acids. CDR3 loop: CASSPPGTGDLEQYF. Written as DNA, the CDR3 is TGTGCCAGCTCACCACCGGGCACAGGTGATTTGGAGCAGTACTTC.

This clonotype has a count of ten or more. The chain links TRBV29-1 to TRBJ2-5; perhaps D is TRBD1 or TRBD2 (6 bases each). The CDR3 has 14 amino acids. Germline V CDR1 and CDR2: SQVTM, ANQGSEA. The V gene lost 7 bases and the J gene lost 0 bases, with 15 bases spanning the gap. CDR3: CSASGAGYQETQYF. Here the CDR3 DNA reads TGCAGCGCGTCAGGGGCGGGGTACCAAGAGACCCAGTACTTC.

In this sample, this clonotype turned up a few times. This rearrangement joins TRBV4-1 to TRBJ2-1; D is uncertain. The CDR3 loop spans 13 amino acids. CDR1 is MGHRA and CDR2 is YSYEKL in the germline V gene. Trimming took off 0 bases at V and 6 bases at J, with 6 bases between the two ends. The CDR3, as DNA: TGCGCCAGCAGCCAAGATCCTAGCAATGAGCAGTTCTTC. Translation: CASSQDPSNEQFF.

The chain links TRBV20-1 to TRBJ2-6; weak D call: TRBD1 (5 bases). The length of the CDR3 is 13 residues. V was trimmed by 4 bases and J by 4 bases, leaving 8 bases between them. Germline CDR1 and CDR2: DFQATT and SNEGSKA (reference sequence). The CDR3 reads CSATGSGANVLTF. The CDR3 coding sequence is TGCAGTGCTACAGGGTCGGGGGCCAACGTCCTGACTTTC.